This TCR beta chain stems from a study of blood T cell repertoires in COVID-19. At the level of the study: COVID-19 samples collected from the United States, Italy and Spain covered acute and convalescent phases. Sources were T cells, B-cell-depleted T cells, or PBMCs; the material itself was cDNA or gDNA.

CDR1 and CDR2 from the germline V gene are SEHNR and FQNEAQ (reference sequence). Losses at the gene ends were 2 bases for V and 7 bases for J; bases not matched to a gene: 14. The CDR3 loop spans 18 amino acids. Original handling: Reference gene primer amplification yielded estimated nucleated cell counts. Clones were read by immunoSEQ multiplex PCR, and TCRdb kept only the in-frame ones, dropping some. The V and J calls and clone size are taken from that table; D and trimming were inferred from the DNA. The table shows 150,000 to 200,000 clones, with 70% to 85% occurring only once. During active infection, Seattle patients enrolled and were then monitored through disease. The sample holds a few counts of this clone.

The source material was peripheral blood. This chain uses TRBV7-9 with TRBJ1-2; 12 nucleotides align to TRBD1. This TCR came from a woman aged 35 to 49 with COVID-19, enrolled during active disease. The CDR3 DNA is TGTGCCAGCAGCTTATCGGGGACAGGGGGCGATGGAGTTGGTGGCTACACCTTC. This encodes CASSLSGTGGDGVGGYTF.